The clone carrying this T cell receptor (beta chain) was counted ten times or more. Its specificity is not known. The entry originates in a study of Graves' ophthalmopathy and Graves' hyperthyroidism. Study summary: Hyperthyroidism qualified as stable when ophthalmopathy did not develop within 18 months of follow-up.

Hyperthyroidism patients were newly diagnosed, under 2 months' duration, aged 18 to 65. Overall study findings and caveats: With 70.59% sensitivity and roughly 72% specificity, the model predicted ophthalmopathy progression. The 13-signature model separated ophthalmopathy from stable hyperthyroidism at around 88% sensitivity and approximately 81% specificity.

Amplification from RNA transcripts yielded the TCR beta CDR3 regions. An opening RT-PCR round employed HTBI primers and preceded a second-round multiplex PCR. TCRdb re-analysed the multiplex PCR reads in MiXCR, keeping a single row per CDR3 protein. The sample contains over a million distinct CDR3 sequences, 35% to 40% of which appear only once. Germline loops: CDR1 MNHNY, CDR2 SVGAGI (reference sequence). The CDR3 has 13 residues. Trimming removed 0 bases at V and 7 bases at J, with 7 bases between. Sample: peripheral blood or thyroid tissue (not recorded which). The chain couples TRBV6-6 to TRBJ1-5; D is ambiguous. This TCR was recovered from an adult man with Graves' hyperthyroidism. CDR3 protein: CASSYSFSQPQHF. Here the CDR3 DNA reads TGTGCCAGCAGTTACTCGTTTAGCCAGCCCCAGCATTTT.